This T cell receptor (beta chain) was captured in a study of cytomegalovirus exposure and HLA in healthy donors. Deletions cut 5 bases from V and 8 bases from J, with 18 bases between. CDR1 is SGHVS and CDR2 is FNYEAQ in the germline V gene. The CDR3 is 15 amino acids. Overall study results and limits: The listing of 150 to 200 TCR beta chains classed them as cytomegalovirus-associated. Many donors carried some public TCRs, although rarity characterized most TCR sequences. Reports showed the classifier diagnosing cytomegalovirus status with high specificity and sensitivity.

It was the 120-subject validation cohort, separate from the roughly 700-subject first cohort, to which the donors belonged. Regarding this clone: Its antigen is unidentified.

Profiled with immunoSEQ multiplex PCR; TCRdb holds only in-frame clones, not every one. The sample shows about 170,000 clones, 70% to 90% of them seen only once. This clonotype was obtained from a woman between 18 and 29 years old in good health and CMV-seronegative. The sample consisted of PBMCs. The chain joins TRBV7-6 to TRBJ2-2, with D uncertain. The CDR3 DNA is TGTGCCAGCAGCCTAAGTCAAACCGTGTCGGGGGAGCTGTTTTTT. Encoded protein: CASSLSQTVSGELFF. Together with reference TRBV7-6 and TRBJ2-2, the CDR3 gives the full variable domain: GAGVSQSPRYKVTKRGQDVALRCDPISGHVSLYWYRQALGQGPEFLTYFNYEAQQDKSGLPNDRFSAERPEGSISTLTIQRTEQRDSAMYRCASSLSQTVSGELFFGEGSRLTVL.